The clone carrying this T cell receptor (beta chain) was observed a single time. Its target is unknown. The source of the sample is a study of T cell clonotyping in hematopoietic cell transplantation. Study-wide results and limits: Cells were unsorted, so CD4 and CD8 contributions were not separated. Broader posttransplant TCR repertoire diversity was predicted by graft donor and pretransplant recipient Inverse Simpson Index values.

Libraries were prepared by immunoSEQ multiplex PCR; TCRdb keeps only in-frame clonotypes and omits some of them. The sample carries about 13,000 clones, over 75% recorded once. V lost 0 bases, J lost 6 bases, and 9 bases lay in between. Per the germline V gene, CDR1 is GTSNPN and CDR2 is SVGIG (reference sequence). There are 13 residues in the CDR3. Sequenced sample: peripheral blood mononuclear cells. The TCR originated in a man in his thirties or forties in good health. Some clones in this sample may be carry-over from other donors' samples. The chain carries TRBV30 and TRBJ1-5; D perhaps matches TRBD1 (5 bases). DNA of the CDR3: TGTGCCTGGAGTGTTGGGGGGGGTCAGCCCCAGCATTTT. Translated, it gives CAWSVGGGQPQHF. The whole variable domain, filled in from reference TRBV30 and TRBJ1-5, reads SQTIHQWPATLVQPVGSPLSLECTVEGTSNPNLYWYRQAAGRGLQLLFYSVGIGQISSEVPQNLSASRPQDRQFILSSKKLLLSDSGFYLCAWSVGGGQPQHFGDGTRLSIL.